Presented here are 18 T cell receptor beta chains from one specimen sequenced in a study of T cell repertoires in ileal Crohn's disease. Time point denoted: neoterminal ileum biopsy at postoperative endoscopy, about 6 months after surgery. Here immunoSEQ multiplex PCR was the method, and the copy in TCRdb shows in-frame clones only, minus some. The sample yields under 6,000 clones, about 83% seen once. Input material: ileal tissue. The receptors derive from an adult with Crohn's disease.

This clone was detected only once. The genes are TRBV9 and TRBJ1-6; D is unresolved. V dropped 0 bases and J dropped 10 bases, with 11 bases sitting between them. The V gene's germline CDR1 is SGDLS and CDR2 YYNGEE. This CDR3 has 14 amino acids. The CDR3 DNA is TGTGCCAGCAGCGTAGTCCCGGAGGGCTCACCCCTCCACTTT. Protein product: CASSVVPEGSPLHF.

The chain employs TRBV9 and TRBJ1-2; D not resolved. V was trimmed by 1 base and J by 1 base, leaving 20 bases between them. The CDR3 covers 18 residues. Germline loops: CDR1 SGDLS, CDR2 YYNGEE. CDR3 coding DNA: TGTGCCAGCAGCGTAAGACCACGAGACGGTGACGGTAACTATGGCTACACCTTC. As protein: CASSVRPRDGDGNYGYTF.

The V gene is TRBV2, the J gene TRBJ1-2, with 9 positions matching TRBD1. CDR3 length: 17 amino acids. In germline, CDR1 is SNHLY, CDR2 FYNNEI. Trimming cost V 7 bases and J 3 bases; bases outside gene matches: 15. The CDR3 DNA reads TGTGCCAGCAATCGGGTGGGACAGGGTTCTCGCGACTATGGCTACACCTTC. It is translated as CASNRVGQGSRDYGYTF.

This clone was detected a few times. This sequence joins TRBV11-2 and TRBJ2-3; TRBD2 agrees at 7 bases. The CDR3 runs to 18 residues. Germline trimming cut 1 base from V and 0 bases from J; bases unmatched to any gene: 10. Germline V gene lookup returns CDR1 SGHAT and CDR2 FQNNGV. CDR3 DNA sequence: TGTGCCAGCAGCTTAGGGGCTAGCGGCTTCTCTAGCACAGATACGCAGTATTTT. Translating gives CASSLGASGFSSTDTQYF.

This clone has only a few counts. The rearrangement uses TRBV6-1 and TRBJ2-7; possible D gene TRBD2, 6 bases. The length of the CDR3 is 15 residues. The V end was cut by 5 bases, the J end by 2 bases, with 16 bases between. Germline CDR1 reads MNHNS; CDR2 reads SASEGT. The CDR3 sequence is CASSTDYQRAYEQYF. The CDR3 DNA follows: TGTGCCAGCAGTACTGACTACCAGCGGGCCTACGAGCAGTACTTC.

The rearrangement joins TRBV7-6 to TRBJ2-1; D might be TRBD2 (6 bases). This CDR3 has 12 amino acids. CDR1 is SGHVS, CDR2 FNYEAQ, per germline. Trimming took 4 bases from V and 12 from J, leaving 13 bases between them. The CDR3 DNA reads TGTGCCAGCAGCTCACCAGGGAGGAGGCAGTTCTTC. As protein: CASSSPGRRQFF.

The chain combines TRBV4-1 with TRBJ2-7; TRBD1 matches at 7 bases. Per germline, CDR1 MGHRA and CDR2 YSYEKL. There are 15 residues in the CDR3. V shed 0 bases and J 2 bases; nucleotides not matched to a gene: 4. The CDR3 here is CASSQDWDSPYEQYF. The CDR3 bases are TGCGCCAGCAGCCAAGATTGGGACAGCCCCTACGAGCAGTACTTC.

This clone has a handful of counts. V gene TRBV5-1 combines with J gene TRBJ1-3; 7 nucleotides agree with TRBD1. There are 14 residues in the CDR3. Trimming at V came to 2 bases and at J to 4 bases, leaving 3 bases not matched to a gene. Germline CDR1 is SGHRS and CDR2 is YFSETQ. The CDR3 region has the DNA TGCGCCAGCAGCTTTGACAGGGCAGGAAACACCATATATTTT. This encodes CASSFDRAGNTIYF.

The V gene is TRBV27, the J gene TRBJ1-1, with 7 bases matching TRBD1. CDR1 MNHEY and CDR2 SMNVEV come from the germline V gene (reference sequence). The length of the CDR3 is 12 residues. Germline trimming cut 11 bases from V and 4 bases from J; bases unmatched to any gene: 7. The CDR3 loop is CAVQGFGTEAFF. CDR3 DNA: TGTGCCGTACAGGGGTTTGGCACTGAAGCTTTCTTT.

V and J are TRBV7-2 and TRBJ2-7, with D perhaps being TRBD1 or TRBD2 (5 bases each). V was shortened by 3 bases and J by 5 bases, with 14 bases between the two germline ends. Germline V gene sequence: CDR1 SGHTA, CDR2 FQGNSA. The CDR3 length is 14 residues. The CDR3, as DNA: TGTGCCAGCAGCTTGACCGGGGCATTCAACGAGCAGTACTTC. Encoded protein: CASSLTGAFNEQYF.

By sample share, this clone is large (0.1 to 1%). This sequence joins TRBV9 and TRBJ2-3, with D unclear. CDR1 is SGDLS, CDR2 YYNGEE, per germline. V lost 3 bases, J lost 5 bases, and 7 bases lay in between. There are 12 residues in the CDR3. CDR3 amino acids: CASSAREDTQYF. The CDR3 DNA follows: TGTGCCAGCAGCGCGCGTGAAGATACGCAGTATTTT.

The rearrangement uses TRBV5-1 and TRBJ1-1, with 7 nucleotides matching TRBD1. Unmatched junction bases numbered 10, after V lost 6 bases and J lost 2 bases. Germline CDR1 reads SGHRS; CDR2 reads YFSETQ. The CDR3 spans 15 residues. This CDR3 is CASKMTGTINTEAFF. The CDR3 DNA sequence: TGCGCCAGCAAGATGACAGGGACGATTAACACTGAAGCTTTCTTT.

The chain links TRBV28 to TRBJ1-2; 7 bases match TRBD1. Germline CDR1 reads MDHEN; CDR2 reads SYDVKM. This CDR3 is 14 amino acids long. The V and J ends lost 2 bases and 8 bases, in that order; junction bases with no gene match: 8. CDR3 protein: CASSLGTVYRGYTF. Written as DNA, the CDR3 is TGTGCCAGCAGTTTAGGGACAGTATATCGCGGCTACACCTTC.

The V gene is TRBV7-2, the J gene TRBJ1-2; D remains ambiguous. Between the trimmed V and J ends, which lost 5 bases and 4 bases, there was a span of 17 bases. Germline V gene lookup returns CDR1 SGHTA and CDR2 FQGNSA. The length of the CDR3 is 15 residues. For the CDR3, the DNA is TGTGCCAGCAGCCTCCGGGCCAACGACGTCTATGGCTACACCTTC. This sequence encodes CASSLRANDVYGYTF.

This clone was observed a single time. The CDR3, as DNA: TGTGCCAGCAGCTTAGGTGGCCTGATTGGGACAGGGAACACTGAAGCTTTCTTT. It specifies CASSLGGLIGTGNTEAFF. The rearrangement uses TRBV11-2 and TRBJ1-1, with 8 nucleotides matching TRBD1. V was clipped by 1 base and J by 1 base; unmatched bases: 11. The CDR3 is 18 amino acids. Per germline, CDR1 SGHAT and CDR2 FQNNGV.

The chain recombines TRBV19 with TRBJ2-3, with D possibly TRBD2 on 5 matching bases. The CDR3 contains 15 residues. V was pared by 2 bases and J by 4 bases, with 13 bases between. The germline V gene encodes CDR1 LNHDA and CDR2 SQIVND (reference sequence). The CDR3 is CASSITRTGSDTQYF. CDR3 nucleotides: TGTGCCAGTAGTATAACGAGGACGGGATCAGATACGCAGTATTTT. Variable domain in full (rest from reference TRBV19 and TRBJ2-3): DGGITQSPKYLFRKEGQNVTLSCEQNLNHDAMYWYRQDPGQGLRLIYYSQIVNDFQKGDIAEGYSVSREKKESFPLTVTSAQKNPTAFYLCASSITRTGSDTQYFGPGTRLTVL.

The chain employs TRBV18 and TRBJ1-5; unclear D gene. This CDR3 contains 14 residues. Trimming cost V 3 bases and J 1 base, with 7 bases left between them. The germline gives CDR1 KGHSH, CDR2 LQKENI. The CDR3 sequence: CASSPLPSNQPQHF. The CDR3, as DNA: TGTGCCAGCTCACCCTTACCCAGCAATCAGCCCCAGCATTTT.

This clone came up once. The chain has TRBV9 and TRBJ1-1; TRBD1 might be the D (5 bases). Trimming stripped 4 bases from V and 5 bases from J, with 15 bases between. CDR3 size: 14 residues. Germline lookup yields CDR1 SGDLS and CDR2 YYNGEE. The CDR3 sequence: CASSLRGDLTEAFF. For the CDR3, the DNA is TGTGCCAGCAGCCTGCGGGGGGATTTGACTGAAGCTTTCTTT.